The 30 T cell receptor beta chains below come from one sample, sequenced in a study of CD8 T cells in Susac syndrome. An input of roughly 0.45 to 1 ug of RNA was subjected to reverse transcription using random hexamers. TCRdb re-called the immunoSEQ multiplex PCR reads with MiXCR, one entry per CDR3 protein. The sample includes some 190,000 distinct CDR3 sequences, about 95% seen only once; the top ten take 0.1%. The sequenced sample was CD4+ T cells from PBMCs. The source is a human donor in good health.

V gene TRBV3-1 combines with J gene TRBJ2-1; no definite D call. The CDR3 extends over 13 amino acids. Per the germline V gene, CDR1 is LGHDT and CDR2 is YNNKEL (reference sequence). V lost 6 bases, J lost 7 bases, and 13 bases lay in between. The CDR3 DNA follows: TGTGCCAGCAGTTTGAAGGGTCTGAATGAGCAGTTCTTC. Encoded protein: CASSLKGLNEQFF.

V usage is TRBV29-1 and J usage is TRBJ2-7; 8 bases are shared with TRBD2. The length of the CDR3 is 15 residues. Trimming removed 5 bases from V and 2 bases from J; junction bases left unmatched: 11. Germline V lookup: CDR1 SQVTM, CDR2 ANQGSEA. CDR3 in DNA: TGCAGCGTTCGGGAGGTTTCGGGAGGGACCTACGAGCAGTACTTC. Amino acid sequence: CSVREVSGGTYEQYF.

The rearrangement joins TRBV9 to TRBJ1-3, with D hard to call. V was shortened by 6 bases and J by 4 bases, with 11 bases between the two germline ends. The CDR3 consists of 13 residues. Per germline, CDR1 SGDLS and CDR2 YYNGEE. In DNA, the CDR3 is TGTGCCAGCACCTCTGAGGAGGGAAACACCATATATTTT. It specifies CASTSEEGNTIYF.

CDR3 in DNA: TGCAGTGCTAGAGATCGGGCAGGGATAAGCAATCAGCCCCAGCATTTT. This encodes CSARDRAGISNQPQHF. The chain uses TRBV20-1 and TRBJ1-5, with D perhaps matching TRBD1 (5 bases). V was cut by 0 bases and J by 1 base, with 13 bases left in between. CDR1 DFQATT and CDR2 SNEGSKA come from the germline V gene (reference sequence). The length of the CDR3 is 16 residues.

The rearrangement joins TRBV7-3 to TRBJ2-7, with 9 bases matching TRBD1. The CDR3 sequence is 13 residues long. V lost 5 bases and J lost 7; bases outside the gene matches: 6. The germline CDR1 and CDR2 sequences are SGHTA and FQGTGA. CDR3 coding DNA: TGTGCCAGCAGCCAACAGGGGGCTCGGGAGCAGTACTTC. Translation gives CASSQQGAREQYF.

The chain recombines TRBV6-5 with TRBJ2-1; D possibly uses TRBD1 or TRBD2 (6 bases each). Germline-derived CDR1 and CDR2 are MNHEY and SVGAGI. The CDR3 contains 12 residues. Trimming took 5 bases from V and 9 from J, leaving 11 bases between them. The CDR3 reads CASSPEGGEQFF. The CDR3, as DNA: TGTGCCAGCAGTCCCGAGGGGGGTGAGCAGTTCTTC.

In nucleotides, the CDR3 is TGTGCCAGCACTAGCGGGTACAATGAGCAGTTCTTC. It translates to CASTSGYNEQFF. V and J are TRBV12-3 or TRBV12-4 and TRBJ2-1; 8 nucleotides line up with TRBD2. Unmatched junction bases numbered 0, after V lost 7 bases and J lost 4 bases. The CDR3 loop spans 12 amino acids.

V gene TRBV4-3 combines with J gene TRBJ1-1; no reliable D call. The CDR3 runs 14 residues. V was pared by 2 bases and J by 5 bases, with 12 bases between. Germline V lookup: CDR1 LGHNA, CDR2 YSLEER. CDR3 nucleotides: TGCGCCAGCAGCCAACACACCACCGGGACTGAAGCTTTCTTT. This sequence encodes CASSQHTTGTEAFF.

The chain links TRBV6-6 to TRBJ2-1; 8 nucleotides match TRBD2. The trim removed 0 bases at V and 6 bases at J, leaving 7 bases unmatched. This CDR3 has 16 amino acids. Germline values: CDR1 MNHNY, CDR2 SVGAGI (reference sequence). The CDR3 DNA reads TGTGCCAGCAGTTACTCGACAAGAGGGACTAGCAATGAGCAGTTCTTC. It translates to CASSYSTRGTSNEQFF.

In its sample, this clonotype was seen once. The rearrangement joins TRBV29-1 to TRBJ2-2; 8 nucleotides align to TRBD2. The CDR3 has 14 amino acids. V dropped 6 bases and J dropped 5; count of bases not matched to a gene: 8. Germline CDR1 is SQVTM and CDR2 is ANQGSEA. CDR3 nucleotide sequence: TGCAGCGTCCGGGCGGGAGGAAATACCGGGGAGCTGTTTTTT. Protein: CSVRAGGNTGELFF.

The chain employs TRBV2 and TRBJ2-7, with a possible D match to TRBD2 (6 bases). CDR1 is SNHLY, CDR2 FYNNEI, per germline. V was clipped by 4 bases and J by 2 bases, with 15 bases between them. CDR3 length equals 15 residues. DNA for the CDR3: TGTGCCAGCAGTGTCGGGAGTTTCGGCCCCTACGAGCAGTACTTC. Its translation: CASSVGSFGPYEQYF.

The V and J genes are TRBV29-1 and TRBJ2-7, with D perhaps being TRBD1 or TRBD2 (5 bases each). Per germline, CDR1 SQVTM and CDR2 ANQGSEA. V was trimmed by 5 bases and J by 1 base, leaving 15 bases between them. The CDR3 sequence is 14 residues long. CDR3: CSVSRGRGSYEQYF. The CDR3 DNA follows: TGCAGCGTTTCAAGGGGACGCGGGTCCTACGAGCAGTACTTC.

The chain's CDR3 is CASSLVAGSYTDTQYF. The CDR3 DNA reads TGTGCCAGCAGCTTAGTAGCGGGGAGTTACACAGATACGCAGTATTTT. V is TRBV7-2 and J is TRBJ2-3, with 8 bases fitting TRBD2. The CDR3 sequence is 16 residues long. The V segment lost 1 base and the J segment 2 bases; nucleotides outside the gene matches: 5. Germline-derived CDR1 and CDR2 are SGHTA and FQGNSA.

The chain carries TRBV28 and TRBJ2-4; 7 bases line up with TRBD2. V was pared by 6 bases and J by 2 bases, with 16 bases of the junction left unmatched. Germline values: CDR1 MDHEN, CDR2 SYDVKM. This CDR3 is 18 amino acids long. CDR3 bases: TGTGCCAGCAGCTTGGTTCGGCGGGAGAGGTCGACCAAAAACATTCAGTACTTC. Protein sequence: CASSLVRRERSTKNIQYF.

This clonotype has just one count. The chain uses TRBV27 and TRBJ1-1; possibly TRBD1 for D (5 bases). V was trimmed by 6 bases and J by 3 bases, leaving 20 bases between them. Looked up from germline, CDR1 is MNHEY and CDR2 is SMNVEV (reference sequence). The CDR3 is 16 amino acids. CDR3 amino acids: CASRGTGALADTEAFF. The CDR3 nucleotides are TGTGCCAGCAGGGGGACGGGAGCCTTGGCGGACACTGAAGCTTTCTTT.

CDR3: CSGNRGLAQYF. CDR3 sequence (DNA): TGCAGCGGCAACAGGGGGTTGGCCCAGTACTTC. The chain has TRBV29-1 and TRBJ2-5; TRBD1 matches at 8 bases. Per the germline V gene, CDR1 is SQVTM and CDR2 is ANQGSEA. This CDR3 is built from 11 residues. V was pared by 7 bases and J by 9 bases, with 7 bases of the junction left unmatched.

This sequence joins TRBV6-5 and TRBJ2-7; D tentatively fits TRBD1 or TRBD2 (5 bases each). V gave up 6 bases and J gave up 5 bases, with 14 bases separating them. The CDR3 has 13 amino acids. Germline CDR1 MNHEY, CDR2 SVGAGI. As DNA, the CDR3 is TGTGCCAGCAGAAGGGACCCGAACGACGAGCAGTACTTC. It encodes CASRRDPNDEQYF.

The chain has TRBV4-3 and TRBJ2-3; D is uncertain. The CDR3 extends over 15 amino acids. The germline gives CDR1 LGHNA, CDR2 YSLEER. The V end was cut by 3 bases, the J end by 1 base, with 11 bases between. CDR3 amino acids: CASSQGNAGTDTQYF. The CDR3 DNA follows: TGCGCCAGCAGCCAGGGGAATGCGGGCACAGATACGCAGTATTTT.

The rearrangement links TRBV9 to TRBJ2-1; tentatively, D is TRBD2 (6 bases). CDR3 length: 15 residues. The V end lost 1 base, the J end lost 5 bases, and 13 bases lay between the germline ends. Germline V gene data show CDR1 as SGDLS and CDR2 as YYNGEE. The CDR3 nucleotides read TGTGCCAGCAGCGTATCGGGGGATCCCCACAATGAGCAGTTCTTC. Translation gives CASSVSGDPHNEQFF.

The chain uses TRBV4-2 and TRBJ2-3; D call uncertain. Germline V gives CDR1 LGHNA, CDR2 YNFKEQ. This CDR3 is built from 14 residues. V shed 1 base and J shed 2 bases, with 7 bases lying between them. The CDR3 nucleotides read TGTGCCAGCAGCCAAGTCACCATCACAGATACGCAGTATTTT. This encodes CASSQVTITDTQYF.

The V gene is TRBV29-1, the J gene TRBJ2-1; TRBD1 matches at 10 bases. This CDR3 spans 15 amino acids. With V trimmed by 4 bases and J by 4 bases, 7 bases remained unmatched. CDR1 is SQVTM, CDR2 ANQGSEA, per germline. This chain's CDR3 is CSVAPGQGRYNEQFF. The CDR3 DNA reads as TGCAGCGTTGCTCCGGGACAGGGGAGATACAATGAGCAGTTCTTC.

The J gene is TRBJ2-1, the V gene TRBV20-1, with 13 bases matching TRBD2. The CDR3 contains 13 residues. V gave up 5 bases and J gave up 8 bases; unmatched junction bases: 3. Germline CDR1 DFQATT, CDR2 SNEGSKA (reference sequence). The DNA for the CDR3 is TGCAGTGCTTCGGGACTAGCGGGATATGAGCAGTTCTTC. Its protein is CSASGLAGYEQFF.

The V gene is TRBV6-2 or TRBV6-3, the J gene TRBJ2-1; 8 positions agree with TRBD2. The germline V gene encodes CDR1 MNHEY and CDR2 SVGEGT. CDR3 length: 13 residues. V lost 8 bases, J lost 8 bases, and 8 bases stayed unmatched. In DNA, the CDR3 is TGTGCCAGCGGGGGGGGACTAGTCTATGAGCAGTTCTTC. Translating gives CASGGGLVYEQFF.

V is TRBV20-1 and J is TRBJ1-1; maybe TRBD1 (5 bases). The germline gives CDR1 DFQATT, CDR2 SNEGSKA (reference sequence). CDR3 size: 15 residues. The V end lost 0 bases, the J end lost 1 base, and 12 bases lay between the germline ends. CDR3 sequence reads: CSARDLGRGNTEAFF. The CDR3 nucleotides are TGCAGTGCTAGAGATCTTGGTAGGGGGAACACTGAAGCTTTCTTT.

The V and J genes are TRBV30 and TRBJ2-7, with D perhaps TRBD2 (5 bases). Trimming removed 1 base from V and 4 bases from J, with 11 bases in between. The germline CDR1 and CDR2 sequences are GTSNPN and SVGIG (reference sequence). The CDR3 totals 13 residues. CDR3 loop: CAWSAQGGYEQYF. Written as DNA, the CDR3 is TGTGCCTGGAGTGCTCAAGGAGGATACGAGCAGTACTTC.

This chain connects TRBV20-1 to TRBJ1-1; D is undetermined. CDR3 size: 12 residues. Germline V CDR1 and CDR2: DFQATT, SNEGSKA (reference sequence). V gave up 6 bases and J gave up 3 bases, with 11 bases separating them. The CDR3: CSAALADTEAFF. In DNA, the CDR3 is TGCAGTGCCGCTTTGGCAGACACTGAAGCTTTCTTT.

The rearrangement joins TRBV30 to TRBJ1-3; possibly TRBD1 for D (5 bases). V lost 7 bases, J lost 3 bases, and 13 bases lay in between. Germline CDR1 GTSNPN, CDR2 SVGIG (reference sequence). The CDR3 has 13 residues. CDR3 loop: CAYRIGFGNTIYF. The CDR3 region has the DNA TGTGCCTACAGGATAGGCTTTGGAAACACCATATATTTT.

The genes are TRBV3-1 and TRBJ2-7; D not resolved. CDR3 size: 12 residues. V lost 3 bases to trimming and J lost 4 bases, with 7 bases between them. CDR1 and CDR2 (germline): LGHDT, YNNKEL (reference sequence). The CDR3 spells CASSQRLYEQYF. The CDR3 coding sequence is TGTGCCAGCAGCCAGCGACTTTACGAGCAGTACTTC.

V gene TRBV27 combines with J gene TRBJ2-1, with D tentatively TRBD2 (6 bases). The V and J ends lost 6 bases and 8 bases respectively, with 17 bases between them. Germline CDR1 reads MNHEY; CDR2 reads SMNVEV (reference sequence). The CDR3 loop spans 14 amino acids. The CDR3 nucleotides are TGTGCCAGCAGACCTTTTCCGGGAGTGGATGAGCAGTTCTTC. It translates to CASRPFPGVDEQFF.

In nucleotides, the CDR3 is TGCGCCAGCAGCCTTGCTGTTAGTGGCACCGGGGAGCTGTTTTTT. Translating gives CASSLAVSGTGELFF. The rearrangement uses TRBV5-1 and TRBJ2-2; D gene unclear. Germline-derived CDR1 and CDR2 are SGHRS and YFSETQ. Between the trimmed V and J ends, which lost 4 bases and 4 bases, there was a span of 14 bases. The CDR3 runs to 15 residues.